This T cell receptor beta chain was retrieved from a study of Ad26.COV2.S vaccination and SARS-CoV-2 variants. Overall study: Trial arm assignment for the donor was COV1001 Ad26.COV2.S.

This CDR3 has 13 amino acids. CDR1 and CDR2 (germline): MDHEN, SYDVKM. V dropped 6 bases and J dropped 4 bases, with 7 bases sitting between them. Turning to this clone: Its cognate antigen is unknown.

Sequencing was performed with immunoSEQ multiplex PCR; in TCRdb, only in-frame clones are kept and a portion is missing. The table has a few hundred thousand clones, about 88% seen once. Regarding treatment: roughly 20 received Ad26.COV2.S at low or high dose, single or two shots; 5 received placebo; per-sample allocation not given. It was on day 63 after the first vaccine or placebo injection that samples were taken. Participants' vaccine, an Ad26 vector, delivered Wuhan-strain SARS-CoV-2 spike. Study-level results: Similar non-spike TCR breadth was seen in vaccine and placebo recipients. Recipients given vaccine exceeded placebo recipients in spike-specific TCR breadth.

The gene calls are TRBV28 and TRBJ1-6; D is perhaps TRBD1 (5 bases). Sequenced material: peripheral blood, taken in a trial of Ad26.COV2.S vaccine versus placebo. This clonotype was sampled from a person between 18 and 60 years old who received the Ad26.COV2.S COVID-19 vaccine or a placebo. CDR3 nucleotide sequence: TGTGCCAGCAGAAGACAGTATAATTCACCCCTCCACTTT. It is translated as CASRRQYNSPLHF.